Listed here are 10 T cell receptor beta chains from one sample, sequenced in a study of CD8 T cells in ankylosing spondylitis. Study-wide results and caveats: There was a TCR beta motif, made of several highly homologous variants, that appeared characteristic of ankylosing spondylitis blood.

Their antigens are not known. TCRdb called the 5' RACE reads again in MiXCR, with one record for every CDR3 protein. The sample holds 300,000 to 400,000 distinct CDR3 sequences; 20% to 25% are singletons and the top ten take less than 20%. The specimen was blood, either unsorted or a sorted T cell fraction (not recorded which). The source is a male donor with ankylosing spondylitis.

The chain employs TRBV20-1 and TRBJ1-1, with a possible D match to TRBD1 (6 bases). The CDR3 runs 14 residues. V was trimmed by 4 bases and J by 4 bases, leaving 16 bases between them. Germline lookup yields CDR1 DFQATT and CDR2 SNEGSKA (reference sequence). This chain's CDR3 is CSAKLQGDGTEAFF. In DNA, the CDR3 is TGCAGTGCTAAATTACAGGGCGACGGCACTGAAGCTTTCTTT.

The gene calls are TRBV5-1 and TRBJ2-3; TRBD2 matches at 14 bases. CDR1 and CDR2 (germline): SGHRS, YFSETQ. The CDR3 totals 16 residues. Trimming removed 4 bases from V and 4 bases from J; junction bases left unmatched: 5. CDR3 in amino acids: CASSRPGLAGADTQYF. The CDR3, as DNA: TGCGCCAGCAGCCGACCGGGACTAGCGGGAGCAGATACGCAGTATTTT. Full variable domain (outside the CDR3, taken from reference TRBV5-1 and TRBJ2-3): KAGVTQTPRYLIKTRGQQVTLSCSPISGHRSVSWYQQTPGQGLQFLFEYFSETQRNKGNFPGRFSGRQFSNSRSEMNVSTLELGDSALYLCASSRPGLAGADTQYFGPGTRLTVL.

This clonotype has more than one count but fewer than ten. The rearrangement joins TRBV5-1 to TRBJ2-3; 8 nucleotides agree with TRBD2. V shed 7 bases and J 0 bases; nucleotides not matched to a gene: 4. The CDR3 has 14 residues. Germline CDR1 is SGHRS and CDR2 is YFSETQ. This chain's CDR3 is CASVSGDSTDTQYF. For the CDR3, the DNA is TGCGCCAGCGTTAGCGGGGATAGCACAGATACGCAGTATTTT.

This clonotype was counted only a few times. V gene TRBV3-1 combines with J gene TRBJ2-3; D is ambiguous. The length of the CDR3 is 15 residues. The germline gives CDR1 LGHDT, CDR2 YNNKEL (reference sequence). V was trimmed by 0 bases and J by 1 base, leaving 8 bases between them. The CDR3 DNA is TGTGCCAGCAGCCAAGATGCCAGCCGCACAGATACGCAGTATTTT. Translating gives CASSQDASRTDTQYF.

This clonotype was observed a handful of times. The chain links TRBV5-1 to TRBJ1-4; 10 bases agree with TRBD1. Germline V gene sequence: CDR1 SGHRS, CDR2 YFSETQ. V was pared by 0 bases and J by 8 bases, with 10 bases of the junction left unmatched. This CDR3 has 17 residues. The chain's CDR3 is CASSLEAVGQGPEKLFF. The CDR3 DNA sequence: TGCGCCAGCAGCTTGGAAGCGGTGGGACAGGGGCCCGAAAAACTGTTTTTT.

V usage is TRBV7-3 and J usage is TRBJ2-2; D gene ambiguous. The CDR3 is made up of 14 amino acids. Trimming took off 6 bases at V and 0 bases at J, with 8 bases between the two ends. Germline CDR1 is SGHTA and CDR2 is FQGTGA. In nucleotides, the CDR3 is TGTGCCAGCAGGGTGGGTTCGAACACCGGGGAGCTGTTTTTT. Translated: CASRVGSNTGELFF.

The chain recombines TRBV12-3 or TRBV12-4 with TRBJ2-1, with D perhaps TRBD1 or TRBD2 (5 bases each). This CDR3 comprises 14 residues. Trimming stripped 3 bases from V and 2 bases from J, with 8 bases between. CDR3 nucleotides: TGTGCCAGCAGTTTTCAGGGACCCTACAATGAGCAGTTCTTC. Protein product: CASSFQGPYNEQFF.

This sequence joins TRBV6-5 and TRBJ2-5, with D possibly called TRBD1 or TRBD2 (5 bases each). There are 11 residues in the CDR3. Germline CDR1 and CDR2: MNHEY and SVGAGI. V lost 4 bases to trimming and J lost 5 bases, with 5 bases between them. The CDR3 DNA is TGTGCCAGCAGTTGGGGGGAGACCCAGTACTTC. Amino acids: CASSWGETQYF.

V gene TRBV6-5 combines with J gene TRBJ1-2, with D tentatively TRBD1 (6 bases). Trimming shortened V by 4 bases and J by 3 bases, and 12 bases separated the two germline ends. The CDR3 totals 14 residues. The germline V gene has CDR1 MNHEY and CDR2 SVGAGI. The CDR3 loop is CASSLSGTYYGYTF. In DNA, the CDR3 is TGTGCCAGCAGTTTATCCGGGACATACTATGGCTACACCTTC.

This chain connects TRBV5-6 to TRBJ1-2, with 8 bases lining up with TRBD1. This CDR3 has 15 amino acids. From germline, CDR1 is SGHDT and CDR2 YYEEEE. V was clipped by 5 bases and J by 0 bases; unmatched bases: 6. The CDR3 loop reads CASRSTGGTNYGYTF. Here the CDR3 DNA reads TGTGCCAGCAGATCTACAGGGGGAACTAACTATGGCTACACCTTC.